The clone carrying this TCR beta chain was found many times. Its matching antigen is unknown. The CDR3 has 12 amino acids. Germline V lookup: CDR1 SGHRS, CDR2 YFSETQ. Trimming removed 3 bases at V and 5 bases at J, with 8 bases between. Using its own MiXCR run on the 5' RACE reads, TCRdb lists one record per CDR3 protein. The sample holds 250,000 to 350,000 distinct CDR3 sequences, 8.5% to 9.5% seen once. Only healthy Caucasians were enrolled as donors. The record originates from a study of identical twins. General observations from the study: Partial confounding of zero-insertion analyses by invariant MAIT and iNKT cells was possible. While abundant cord blood beta clonotypes carried fewer insertions, memory repertoires showed no such pattern.

The sample was also reused in another study, on yellow fever vaccine responses in identical twins. That work adds: The authors reported partly convergent, partly personalized vaccine responses in identical twins.

The rearrangement uses TRBV5-1 and TRBJ1-1, with D perhaps matching TRBD1 (6 bases). The sequence derives from a woman aged 18 to 35 in good health. Source material: CD8+ T cells sorted from blood. The CDR3 loop is CASSWDKTEAFF. CDR3 in DNA: TGCGCCAGCAGCTGGGACAAGACTGAAGCTTTCTTT.